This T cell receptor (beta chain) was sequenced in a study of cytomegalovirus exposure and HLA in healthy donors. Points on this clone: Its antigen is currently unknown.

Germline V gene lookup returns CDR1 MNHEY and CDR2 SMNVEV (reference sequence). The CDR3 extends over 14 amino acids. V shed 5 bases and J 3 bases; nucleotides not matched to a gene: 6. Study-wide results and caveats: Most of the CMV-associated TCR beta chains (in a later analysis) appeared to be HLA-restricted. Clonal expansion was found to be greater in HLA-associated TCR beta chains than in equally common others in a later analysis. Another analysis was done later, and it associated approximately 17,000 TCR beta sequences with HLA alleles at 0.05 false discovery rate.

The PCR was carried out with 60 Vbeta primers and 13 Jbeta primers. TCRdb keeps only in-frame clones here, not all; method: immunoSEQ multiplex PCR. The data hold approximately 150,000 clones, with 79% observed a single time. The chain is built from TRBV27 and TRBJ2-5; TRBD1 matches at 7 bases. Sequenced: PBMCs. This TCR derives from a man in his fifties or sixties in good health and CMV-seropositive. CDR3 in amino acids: CASSLSGTEETQYF. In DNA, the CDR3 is TGTGCCAGCAGTCTCTCCGGGACAGAAGAGACCCAGTACTTC.